This TCR beta chain stems from a study of cytomegalovirus exposure and HLA in healthy donors. Use of 60 Vbeta and 13 Jbeta primers characterized the PCR. Method: immunoSEQ multiplex PCR; TCRdb's copy keeps in-frame clones and lacks some. The data contain about 210,000 clones, roughly 82% of them singletons. Study-wide results and caveats: The authors enumerated over 150 TCR beta chains as linked to cytomegalovirus. TCR beta V- and J-gene trimming was later associated with a missense DCLRE1C variant. According to an earlier analysis, most TCR beta V segments yielded productive rearrangements about 90% or about 30% of the time.

Regarding this clone: Its antigen is unidentified.

V shed 4 bases and J shed 6 bases, with 17 bases lying between them. The length of the CDR3 is 15 residues. Germline CDR1 is MGHRA and CDR2 is YSYEKL. The receptor comes from a man between 40 and 49 years old in good health and CMV-seropositive. Specimen: PBMCs. The chain recombines TRBV4-1 with TRBJ2-3, with TRBD1 as a possible D gene (6 bases). DNA of the CDR3: TGCGCCAGCAGCCGGGGGCAGGACCAATTGGATACGCAGTATTTT. This sequence encodes CASSRGQDQLDTQYF.